The 25 T cell receptor beta chains in this list originate from one sample, sequenced in a study of Ad26.COV2.S vaccination and SARS-CoV-2 variants. Here immunoSEQ multiplex PCR was the method, and the copy in TCRdb shows in-frame clones only, minus some. Seen here are about 280,000 clones, about 90% observed once, and the top ten hold 2.5% to 3.5%. As to treatment: 15 to 20 received Ad26.COV2.S at low or high dose, single or two shots; several received placebo; per-sample allocation not given. After the first vaccine or placebo injection, samples were drawn on day 63. This material consisted of peripheral blood, taken in a trial of Ad26.COV2.S vaccine versus placebo. Receptors originate from a person between 18 and 65 years old who received the Ad26.COV2.S COVID-19 vaccine or a placebo.

The V and J genes are TRBV2 and TRBJ2-1; TRBD1 might be the D (5 bases). Trimming took off 6 bases at V and 5 bases at J, with 20 bases between the two ends. The CDR3 extends over 16 amino acids. Germline loops: CDR1 SNHLY, CDR2 FYNNEI. The CDR3 bases are TGTGCCAGCAGGCAGGGCGCAAAGGGTGGGCACAATGAGCAGTTCTTC. This sequence encodes CASRQGAKGGHNEQFF.

Remarks on this clone: Other DNA variants within this sample encode the same CDR3. The genes are TRBV7-3 and TRBJ2-2; 8 bases agree with TRBD1. This CDR3 comprises 15 residues. Germline CDR1 and CDR2: SGHTA and FQGTGA. Trimming at V came to 4 bases and at J to 4 bases, leaving 5 bases not matched to a gene. CDR3 sequence reads: CASSSGTGLTGELFF. CDR3 coding DNA: TGTGCCAGCAGCTCCGGGACAGGTCTCACCGGGGAGCTGTTTTTT.

This clone was seen a single time. The rearrangement joins TRBV5-5 to TRBJ1-2; 7 bases are shared with TRBD1. This CDR3 has 15 residues. Germline lookup yields CDR1 SGHKS and CDR2 YYEKEE (reference sequence). J gave up 0 bases and V 4 bases, and 6 bases lay outside the gene matches. CDR3 region: CASSEGQTTNYGYTF. The CDR3 DNA follows: TGTGCCAGCAGCGAGGGACAGACGACTAACTATGGCTACACCTTC.

This clone has just a few counts. V and J are TRBV15 and TRBJ2-1; maybe TRBD1 (6 bases). Germline V gene data show CDR1 as LNHNV and CDR2 as YYDKDF (reference sequence). The germline V and J ends were trimmed by 5 bases and 0 bases, with 8 bases remaining between them. There are 14 residues in the CDR3. CDR3 nucleotides: TGTGCCACCAGCCCGGACAGCTCCTACAATGAGCAGTTCTTC. Translated, it gives CATSPDSSYNEQFF.

The V gene is TRBV4-3, the J gene TRBJ1-6; 7 positions agree with TRBD1. The germline V gene encodes CDR1 LGHNA and CDR2 YSLEER. V was pared by 0 bases and J by 9 bases, with 20 bases of the junction left unmatched. This CDR3 comprises 20 residues. The CDR3 nucleotides read TGCGCCAGCAGCCAAGATATTAGCTGGGTGCCGGGACAGCGCATTTCACCCCTCCACTTT. It is translated as CASSQDISWVPGQRISPLHF.

The V gene is TRBV7-9, the J gene TRBJ2-5, with D possibly TRBD2 on 6 matching bases. This CDR3 is 15 amino acids long. V was cut by 5 bases and J by 2 bases, with 15 bases left in between. Germline CDR1 reads SEHNR; CDR2 reads FQNEAQ (reference sequence). The CDR3 region is CASSTGAGSQETQYF. CDR3 coding DNA: TGTGCCAGCAGCACTGGGGCGGGATCACAAGAGACCCAGTACTTC.

This clone appeared a single time. J is TRBJ2-5 and V is TRBV5-4; maybe TRBD1 (6 bases). The V end was cut by 4 bases, the J end by 0 bases, with 19 bases between. Germline values: CDR1 SGHNT, CDR2 YYREEE (reference sequence). This CDR3 is built from 17 residues. Here the CDR3 reads CASSPLGHTGYQETQYF. CDR3 in DNA: TGTGCCAGCAGCCCCCTTGGCCATACAGGGTACCAAGAGACCCAGTACTTC.

This sequence joins TRBV18 and TRBJ1-1; D not certain. Trimming removed 3 bases from V and 3 bases from J, with 8 bases in between. Germline loops: CDR1 KGHSH, CDR2 LQKENI. The CDR3 totals 13 residues. The chain's CDR3 is CASSPSMDTEAFF. The CDR3 DNA reads TGTGCCAGCTCACCGAGTATGGACACTGAAGCTTTCTTT.

The chain is built from TRBV7-2 and TRBJ2-7; tentative D call: TRBD2 (5 bases). Per germline, CDR1 SGHTA and CDR2 FQGNSA. The V end was cut by 3 bases, the J end by 5 bases, with 11 bases between. The CDR3 is 13 amino acids. Written as DNA, the CDR3 is TGTGCCAGCAGCTTCTGGGCCGGGGACGAGCAGTACTTC. It is translated as CASSFWAGDEQYF.

The chain carries TRBV30 and TRBJ1-1; 8 bases map to TRBD1. The CDR3 runs to 14 residues. Germline CDR1 GTSNPN, CDR2 SVGIG (reference sequence). V shed 2 bases, J shed 6 bases, and the junction held 8 bases outside the gene matches. The CDR3 region is CAWSIDRGRAEAFF. CDR3 DNA sequence: TGTGCCTGGAGTATCGACAGGGGACGAGCTGAAGCTTTCTTT.

The chain links TRBV28 to TRBJ2-1; possible D gene TRBD1, 6 bases. The CDR3 sequence is 13 residues long. Germline CDR1 and CDR2: MDHEN and SYDVKM. Trimming stripped 7 bases from V and 4 bases from J, with 11 bases between. DNA of the CDR3: TGTGCCAGCAAGGGGGTCTTTTACAATGAGCAGTTCTTC. Translation: CASKGVFYNEQFF.

The V call is TRBV7-6, the J call TRBJ2-2, with D perhaps being TRBD1 or TRBD2 (5 bases each). Between the trimmed V and J ends, which lost 1 base and 5 bases, there was a span of 17 bases. There are 17 residues in the CDR3. Germline CDR1 and CDR2: SGHVS and FNYEAQ. The CDR3 DNA reads TGTGCCAGCAGCTTAGACCTTGGGACGGTACGGACCGGGGAGCTGTTTTTT. Amino acid sequence: CASSLDLGTVRTGELFF.

The chain has TRBV21-1 and TRBJ1-4; the table gives TRBD1 as D, unverified against the DNA. TRBV21-1 constitutes a pseudogene. The CDR3 sequence is 18 residues long. CDR3 in amino acids: CASSKVRQGQRTNEKLFF. CDR3 in DNA: TGTGCCAGCAGCAAAGTCCGACAGGGGCAGAGAACTAATGAAAAACTGTTTTTT.

The gene calls are TRBV7-2 and TRBJ2-1; 12 nucleotides match TRBD2. The CDR3 length is 14 residues. V shed 5 bases, J shed 9 bases, and the junction held 5 bases outside the gene matches. From germline, CDR1 is SGHTA and CDR2 FQGNSA. This chain's CDR3 is CASSDGLAGSEQFF. DNA for the CDR3: TGTGCCAGCAGCGATGGACTAGCGGGAAGTGAGCAGTTCTTC.

This chain connects TRBV7-9 to TRBJ1-2, with D possibly TRBD1 on 5 matching bases. Trimming stripped 3 bases from V and 8 bases from J, with 13 bases between. The CDR3 consists of 13 residues. In germline, CDR1 is SEHNR, CDR2 FQNEAQ (reference sequence). The CDR3 bases are TGTGCCAGCAGCTTGGGGGGAACGGGAGGCTACACCTTC. It codes for CASSLGGTGGYTF.

The table lists this clone with a count of one. The V call is TRBV6-6, the J call TRBJ1-4; D may be TRBD1 (5 bases). The CDR3 has 16 residues. CDR1 MNHNY and CDR2 SVGAGI come from the germline V gene (reference sequence). V was shortened by 8 bases and J by 7 bases, with 23 bases between the two germline ends. The CDR3 nucleotides are TGTGCCAGCGGAACGACATGGGGACGCTCGGGTGAAAAACTGTTTTTT. Encoded protein: CASGTTWGRSGEKLFF.

The rearrangement links TRBV6-6 to TRBJ2-3; D gene uncertain. Germline CDR1 reads MNHNY; CDR2 reads SVGAGI (reference sequence). The CDR3 totals 14 residues. V lost 2 bases and J 2 bases, leaving 8 bases between the germline ends. CDR3 sequence: CASSYLPSTDTQYF. The DNA for the CDR3 is TGTGCCAGCAGTTACCTCCCTTCCACAGATACGCAGTATTTT.

The chain uses TRBV7-3 and TRBJ1-2; possibly TRBD1 for D (5 bases). Trimming left V 2 bases short and J 0 bases short, with 13 bases between. CDR1 is SGHTA and CDR2 is FQGTGA in the germline V gene. CDR3 length: 16 residues. The DNA of the CDR3 is TGTGCCAGCAGCTTATTCTCGACAGACTCTAACTATGGCTACACCTTC. Residues: CASSLFSTDSNYGYTF.

This clone was found a few times. This sequence joins TRBV5-4 and TRBJ1-5; D gene unclear. The CDR3 length is 13 residues. V gave up 3 bases and J gave up 0 bases, with 4 bases separating them. CDR1 is SGHNT and CDR2 is YYREEE in the germline V gene (reference sequence). This chain's CDR3 is CASSSDSNQPQHF. The CDR3 bases are TGTGCCAGCAGCTCGGATAGCAATCAGCCCCAGCATTTT. The full variable domain, with the rest looked up from reference TRBV5-4 and TRBJ1-5, is ETGVTQSPTHLIKTRGQQVTLRCSSQSGHNTVSWYQQALGQGPQFIFQYYREEENGRGNFPPRFSGLQFPNYSSELNVNALELDDSALYLCASSSDSNQPQHFGDGTRLSIL.

This clone was picked up a small number of times. The chain employs TRBV25-1 and TRBJ1-2; 10 bases line up with TRBD1. Germline V gives CDR1 MGHDK, CDR2 SYGVNS. V dropped 8 bases and J dropped 6; count of bases not matched to a gene: 6. The CDR3 covers 13 residues. The CDR3 loop is CASGQGEVDGYTF. The CDR3 nucleotides are TGTGCCAGCGGACAGGGGGAGGTTGATGGCTACACCTTC.

This clone appeared a single time. The chain links TRBV10-3 to TRBJ1-2; TRBD1 matches 8 bases. Unmatched junction bases numbered 7, after V lost 3 bases and J lost 4 bases. The CDR3 has 15 residues. CDR1 and CDR2 from the germline V gene are ENHRY and SYGVKD. CDR3 amino acids: CAISDQGTGLYGYTF. The DNA of the CDR3 is TGTGCCATCAGTGATCAGGGGACAGGACTCTATGGCTACACCTTC.

The rearrangement joins TRBV18 to TRBJ2-2, with D unclear. This CDR3 spans 12 amino acids. The V and J ends lost 3 bases and 7 bases respectively, with 6 bases between them. Germline-derived CDR1 and CDR2 are KGHSH and LQKENI. The CDR3 DNA is TGTGCCAGCTCACCGTACATCGGGGAGCTGTTTTTT. Encoded protein: CASSPYIGELFF.

The rearrangement links TRBV5-8 to TRBJ1-4; D unresolved. Trimming left V 4 bases short and J 8 bases short, with 18 bases between. The CDR3 length is 15 residues. CDR1 is SGHTS and CDR2 is YDEGEE in the germline V gene. The CDR3 sequence is CASSPDISLREKLFF. The DNA for the CDR3 is TGTGCCAGCAGCCCCGACATAAGCCTTCGGGAAAAACTGTTTTTT.

This chain links TRBV7-8 with TRBJ2-2; TRBD1 is a possible D gene (6 bases). Trimming took off 3 bases at V and 5 bases at J, with 19 bases between the two ends. The CDR3 contains 17 residues. Germline CDR1 SGHVS, CDR2 FQNEAQ. The CDR3 bases are TGTGCCAGCAGCTTGGCCTGGTCAGGGGTTATAACCGGGGAGCTGTTTTTT. This encodes CASSLAWSGVITGELFF.

The chain joins TRBV19 to TRBJ2-7; the D is unclear. Germline lookup yields CDR1 LNHDA and CDR2 SQIVND (reference sequence). Trimming stripped 6 bases from V and 1 base from J, with 16 bases between. This CDR3 region has 15 residues. CDR3 amino acids: CASRLVSALSYEQYF. CDR3 coding DNA: TGTGCCAGTAGGTTGGTCAGCGCGTTATCCTACGAGCAGTACTTC.